This entry describes one T cell receptor beta chain. Specified treatment: around 19 received Ad26.COV2.S at low or high dose, single or two shots; about 5 received placebo; per-sample allocation not given. Samples analyzed were those drawn on day 63 after the first vaccine or placebo injection. Cohort 1b enrolled adults aged 18-55 years in Boston. Produced via immunoSEQ multiplex PCR; TCRdb's table is partial and in-frame only. Here the sample spans 400,000 to 450,000 clones, around 90% being singletons. This sample stems from a study of Ad26.COV2.S vaccination and SARS-CoV-2 variants. Trimming removed 3 bases from V and 3 bases from J; junction bases left unmatched: 8. The CDR3 is 16 amino acids. In germline, CDR1 is DFQATT, CDR2 SNEGSKA (reference sequence).

This rearrangement joins TRBV20-1 to TRBJ2-7; 13 nucleotides match TRBD2. Sequences were derived from peripheral blood, sampled in a trial of Ad26.COV2.S vaccine versus placebo. The sequence came from a person between 18 and 65 years old who received the Ad26.COV2.S COVID-19 vaccine or a placebo. The CDR3 bases are TGCAGTGCTAGTGGGTTCGGACTAGCGGGAGACTACGAGCAGTACTTC. Translation: CSASGFGLAGDYEQYF.